A selection of T cell receptor beta chains follows, all from one sample in a study of blood T cell repertoires in COVID-19. Here immunoSEQ multiplex PCR was the method, and the copy in TCRdb shows in-frame clones only, minus some. Of a few hundred thousand clones in the sample, 75% to 85% were seen once. Specimen: peripheral blood. These receptors all stem from a woman at least 80 years old with COVID-19, enrolled during active disease. Both conserved end residues are part of each CDR3. Each record gives: D gene, V gene, J gene, clone size, CDR3 DNA, CDR3 protein. The D gene is left open where the match is weak. Size tells how often a clone was seen (once, few, many) or the class of an expanded clone, and some rows leave it out.

.	TRBV5-8	TRBJ2-5	few	TGTGCCAGCAGCTTGGTGGAGGGGAGAGAGACCCAGTACTTC	CASSLVEGRETQYF
.	TRBV9	TRBJ2-7	.	TGTGCCAGCAGCGTAGACCCAGGGGACTACGAGCAGTACTTC	CASSVDPGDYEQYF
TRBD1	TRBV5-6	TRBJ1-2	.	TGTGCCAGCAGCTTAGGGAGGACAGGGAGCGGCTACACCTTC	CASSLGRTGSGYTF
.	TRBV5-1	TRBJ1-5	few	TGCGCCAGCAGTTTGGGGGGGCCGGGTCAGCCCCAGCATTTT	CASSLGGPGQPQHF
.	TRBV5-4	TRBJ2-5	.	TGTGCCAGCAGCTTCGATTGGGGAAGCGGAGAGACCCAGTACTTC	CASSFDWGSGETQYF
.	TRBV27	TRBJ1-1	.	TGTGCCAGCAGGAGACAACAGGGAACTGAAGCTTTCTTT	CASRRQQGTEAFF
.	TRBV29-1	TRBJ1-3	.	TGCAGCACACGCAACGGAGGAGCTGGAAACACCATATATTTT	CSTRNGGAGNTIYF
TRBD2	TRBV7-2	TRBJ2-7	once	TGTGCCAGCAGCCGCGGGGGCTACGAGCAGTACTTC	CASSRGGYEQYF
.	TRBV19	TRBJ1-2	few	TGTGCCAGTACCCCGGGTAGGAGGGGCAACTATGGCTACACCTTC	CASTPGRRGNYGYTF
.	TRBV12-3/TRBV12-4	TRBJ1-5	.	TGTGCCAGCAGTGTACAAGTTAATCAGCCCCAGCATTTT	CASSVQVNQPQHF
.	TRBV5-1	TRBJ1-4	.	TGCGCCAGCAGCTTGGCAGGGGCGTATGAAAAACTGTTTTTT	CASSLAGAYEKLFF
TRBD1	TRBV2	TRBJ2-7	.	TGTGCCAGCAGTGAAGAGAGGGGGCTCGACGAGCAGTACTTC	CASSEERGLDEQYF
.	TRBV30	TRBJ1-1	.	TGTGCCTTCGATTTCGGTCCGAACACTGAAGCTTTCTTT	CAFDFGPNTEAFF
TRBD1	TRBV27	TRBJ2-7	.	TGTGCCAGCTGGGACAGAGCCTACAAGCAGTACTTC	CASWDRAYKQYF
.	TRBV30	TRBJ2-3	.	TGTGCCTGGGGGAGAGGTGCAGATACGCAGTATTTT	CAWGRGADTQYF
TRBD1	TRBV12-5	TRBJ2-5	.	TGTGCTAGTGGTTTGGGGGGACAGACGCTTCCCGAGACCCAGTACTTC	CASGLGGQTLPETQYF
TRBD1	TRBV15	TRBJ1-2	.	TGTGCCACCAGCAGGGCCGGGACAGGGGGTTTAGGCTACACCTTC	CATSRAGTGGLGYTF
TRBD2	TRBV10-2	TRBJ2-2	.	TGCGCCAGCATACCTAGCGGGGGCCGCTTCACCGGGGAGCTGTTTTTT	CASIPSGGRFTGELFF
.	TRBV7-2	TRBJ1-3	.	TGTGCCAGCAGCTTAGCGCCTCCCAGGGGTGGAAACACCATATATTTT	CASSLAPPRGGNTIYF
.	TRBV7-9	TRBJ2-1	.	TGTGCCAGCAGCTCCCGGTCCGGGAGCTCCAATGAGCAGTTCTTC	CASSSRSGSSNEQFF
.	TRBV10-1	TRBJ1-1	.	TGCGCCACCACCCGGCAGGGTACAGACCGATCGAACACTGAAGCTTTCTTT	CATTRQGTDRSNTEAFF
.	TRBV9	TRBJ1-1	once	TGTGCCAGCAGCGTAGTAGGGGTCACTGAAGCTTTCTTT	CASSVVGVTEAFF
TRBD2	TRBV7-2	TRBJ2-7	.	TGTGCCAGCAGCTTATCCTCTGCGGGAGACCGCTACGAGCAGTACTTC	CASSLSSAGDRYEQYF
.	TRBV7-2	TRBJ2-1	.	TGTGCCAGCAGCTTAAAGGGGCGTCCCCAATGGTTCTTC	CASSLKGRPQWFF
TRBD1	TRBV29-1	TRBJ1-2	.	TGCAGCGTTGAAAGGACAGGGGTTGGTCGCGGGTGCTACACCTTC	CSVERTGVGRGCYTF
.	TRBV6-5	TRBJ1-3	.	TGTGCCAGCAAAGACAGCTCTGGAAACACCATATATTTT	CASKDSSGNTIYF
.	TRBV9	TRBJ2-2	once	TGTGCCAGCAGCGTAGAGGGGAGGACCGGGGAGCTGTTTTTT	CASSVEGRTGELFF
.	TRBV5-1	TRBJ2-5	large	TGCGCCAGCAGCTTGCAGGGCGGGAAGCAAGAGACCCAGTACTTC	CASSLQGGKQETQYF
.	TRBV30	TRBJ1-4	.	TGTGCCTGGAGTGTAATGGGGCAGGGAAGGAATGAAAAACTGTTTTTT	CAWSVMGQGRNEKLFF
.	TRBV7-6	TRBJ1-2	.	TGTGCCAGCAGCTCGGGGGGGGGCTATGGCTACACCTTC	CASSSGGGYGYTF
.	TRBV15	TRBJ1-5	.	TGTGCCACCGGCACGGGGAACAATCAGCCCCAGCATTTT	CATGTGNNQPQHF
.	TRBV5-1	TRBJ1-4	.	TGCGCCAGCAGCTTGGGGCAGGCAGGCACTAATGAAAAACTGTTTTTT	CASSLGQAGTNEKLFF
.	TRBV5-8	TRBJ1-2	.	TGTGCCAGCAGCTTACATGCAGCTAACTATGGCTACACCTTC	CASSLHAANYGYTF
.	TRBV20-1	TRBJ1-2	.	TGCAGTGCTCCAGGGGTTATCGGCTACACCTTC	CSAPGVIGYTF
.	TRBV21-1	TRBJ2-1	.	TGTGCCAGCAGCAAAGAGGGACTTAATGAGCAGTTCTTC	CASSKEGLNEQFF
TRBD2	TRBV6-5	TRBJ2-3	.	TGTGCCAGCAAGCGGGAGCGGGGGGGAGCAGATACGCAGTATTTT	CASKRERGGADTQYF
TRBD1	TRBV7-2	TRBJ1-1	.	TGTGCCAGCAGCTTATACCGGGACAGGGGACCTTTCTTT	CASSLYRDRGPFF
TRBD1	TRBV9	TRBJ2-2	.	TGTGCCAGCAGCGGGACAGGGTCGATCGGGGAGCTGTTTTTT	CASSGTGSIGELFF
.	TRBV28	TRBJ1-2	.	TGTGCCAGCAGTCCTAACCTCTATGGCTACACCTTC	CASSPNLYGYTF
TRBD1	TRBV14	TRBJ2-7	once	TGTGCCAGCAGCGGATTTGAGACAGGGTTGAGGGGCGAGCAGTACTTC	CASSGFETGLRGEQYF
.	TRBV28	TRBJ2-7	.	TGTGCCAGCGCCTTTCCGGGGACTGGATCCTACGAGCAGTACTTC	CASAFPGTGSYEQYF
.	TRBV2	TRBJ1-5	.	TGTGCCAGCAGTGAACCCGGAGGGGAAGGCAATCAGCCCCAGCATTTT	CASSEPGGEGNQPQHF
TRBD1	TRBV3-1/TRBV3-2	TRBJ1-1	once	TGTGCCAGCAGCCACGGGACAGGGGCAGACACTGAAGCTTTCTTT	CASSHGTGADTEAFF
TRBD1	TRBV28	TRBJ1-5	.	TGTGCCAGCAGAAGACAGGGGGGGAACCAGCCCCAGCATTTT	CASRRQGGNQPQHF